Listed below are T cell receptor beta chains from one sample, sequenced in a study of early T cells in non-severe SARS-CoV-2 infection. TCRdb independently ran MiXCR on the 5' RACE reads; one entry per CDR3 protein. The profile shows under 85,000 distinct CDR3 sequences, over 10% of them singletons. The sequencing used whole blood, collected at baseline. These receptors all stem from an adult who was a healthcare worker with PCR-confirmed SARS-CoV-2 infection or an uninfected control (not recorded which). Both conserved end residues are part of each CDR3. D genes are given only for firm matches. Expanded clones get a size class; other rows say once, few or many, or leave the size out.

DNA,CDR3,D,size,V,J
TGTGCCAGCAGCCTACTAGCGGACTCCTACAATGAGCAGTTCTTC,CASSLLADSYNEQFF,TRBD2,few,TRBV7-3,TRBJ2-1
TGTGCCAGCAGCCAATCGGGGGTTGAAGCTTTCTTT,CASSQSGVEAFF,-,many,TRBV3-1,TRBJ1-1
TGTGCCAGCAGTGTTACCGGCTCCTACAATGAGCAGTTCTTC,CASSVTGSYNEQFF,-,many,TRBV2,TRBJ2-1
TGTGCCAGCTCACTAAAAGGGACTGAAGCTTTCTTT,CASSLKGTEAFF,-,many,TRBV18,TRBJ1-1
TGTGCCAGCTCACCTTCTAGCGGGAACTCCTACGAGCAGTACTTC,CASSPSSGNSYEQYF,TRBD2,-,TRBV18,TRBJ2-7
TGTGCCAGTAGTATTGGACAGGGGTTTTTCGATGGCTACACCTTC,CASSIGQGFFDGYTF,TRBD1,many,TRBV19,TRBJ1-2
TGTGCCAGCAGCTTAAAACAGGAGACCCAGTACTTC,CASSLKQETQYF,-,few,TRBV7-9,TRBJ2-5
TGTGCCAGCAGCCAAGCACTAGCGGGGAGAACTAGCACAGATACGCAGTATTTT,CASSQALAGRTSTDTQYF,TRBD2,many,TRBV7-9,TRBJ2-3
TGTGCCAGCAGCTCCGAAAGCGACATTCAGTACTTC,CASSSESDIQYF,-,many,TRBV11-3,TRBJ2-4
TGTGCCAGCAGAAGACAGGGGTCTGGGGAGCTGTTTTTT,CASRRQGSGELFF,TRBD1,many,TRBV7-3,TRBJ2-2
TGCGCCAGCAGCTTGGATCCCTTCTCCTACGAGCAGTACTTC,CASSLDPFSYEQYF,-,-,TRBV5-1,TRBJ2-7
TGTGCCAGCAGCCCACGGTCAGGGTTTGATGGGACTGAAGCTTTCTTT,CASSPRSGFDGTEAFF,-,many,TRBV11-2,TRBJ1-1
TGTGCCAGCAGCTTAGGAGATGAGCAGTTCTTC,CASSLGDEQFF,-,-,TRBV7-9,TRBJ2-1
TGTGCCAGCAGCCAAGATCCTGTCGGGGGCCAGCCCCAGCATTTT,CASSQDPVGGQPQHF,-,many,TRBV3-1,TRBJ1-5
TGTGCCAGCAGCGCCCGACTAGCGGGGGAGACCCAGTACTTC,CASSARLAGETQYF,TRBD2,few,TRBV9,TRBJ2-5
TGCGCCAGCAGCTTGGTTCAGATAACAGATACGCAGTATTTT,CASSLVQITDTQYF,-,few,TRBV5-1,TRBJ2-3
TGTGCCAGCACCCGTGGACAGGGGGAAGGGGAGCAGTACTTC,CASTRGQGEGEQYF,TRBD1,few,TRBV6-5,TRBJ2-7
TGTGCCAGCAGCGCAGTCCGGTTGGAGCAGTTCTTC,CASSAVRLEQFF,-,many,TRBV7-9,TRBJ2-1
TGCGCCAGCAGCTCGCAGCAGGGTTCAACTGAAGCTTTCTTT,CASSSQQGSTEAFF,-,-,TRBV5-1,TRBJ1-1
TGCAGCGTTGAAGTGGACAGGGTTTCCTACGAGCAGTACTTC,CSVEVDRVSYEQYF,TRBD1,-,TRBV29-1,TRBJ2-7
TGCAGCGTTGCTCAGGACTCCTACGAGCAGTACTTC,CSVAQDSYEQYF,-,few,TRBV29-1,TRBJ2-7
TGCAGCTCCGGGACTACCACAGATACGCAGTATTTT,CSSGTTTDTQYF,TRBD2,few,TRBV29-1,TRBJ2-3
TGTGCCATCAGACAGGGGGAGGGGAACACTGAAGCTTTCTTT,CAIRQGEGNTEAFF,TRBD1,many,TRBV10-3,TRBJ1-1
TGTGCCACCAGTACGATCGAGCGGGGGGCCCGAGAGACCCAGTACTTC,CATSTIERGARETQYF,TRBD2,-,TRBV15,TRBJ2-5